Reported below is one TCR beta chain. What it binds is not known. The repertoire was sequenced with immunoSEQ multiplex PCR; TCRdb's copy has only in-frame clones and lacks some. This table has some 240,000 clones, over 60% appearing once. The sample originates from a study of shared clonotypes between healthy human individuals. Study-level background: CD8 memory received one plate per donor, CD8 naive two, CD4 memory three and CD4 naive three. Overall study results and limits: Few donors limited the genetic and exposure-history diversity represented.

Investigators divided CD4+ cells into CD45RA+ naive and CD45RA-negative memory subsets. Trimming stripped 10 bases from V and 0 bases from J, with 19 bases between. Germline V gene data show CDR1 as MNHNS and CDR2 as SASEGT. The CDR3 runs 15 residues. The sequenced material came from memory CD4+ T cells sorted from blood. Subset: CD45RA-negative fraction. The genes are TRBV6-1 and TRBJ2-7; D is perhaps TRBD2 (6 bases). The receptor comes from a man aged 25 to 40 in good health. The CDR3 region is CATQRFRDSSYEQYF. In DNA, the CDR3 is TGTGCCACCCAGAGGTTCCGGGACTCCTCCTACGAGCAGTACTTC.